The clone carrying this T cell receptor beta chain was seen a handful of times. This specimen comes from a study of blood T cell repertoires in COVID-19. About the research overall: Samples of COVID-19 (acute and convalescent) were obtained from the United States, Italy and Spain. Sample material is recorded as cDNA or gDNA derived from T cells, B-cell-depleted T cells, or PBMCs.

Per the germline V gene, CDR1 is PRHDT and CDR2 is FYEKMQ (reference sequence). The CDR3 is made up of 14 amino acids. Trimming took off 4 bases at V and 4 bases at J, with 13 bases between the two ends. Study processing details: Quantification of nucleated cells was approximated via reference gene primer amplification. Data came from immunoSEQ multiplex PCR; TCRdb stores just in-frame clones and leaves some out. V and J calls and clone size come straight from that table; D and trimming were deduced from the DNA. The sample has about 74,000 clones; roughly 79% are singletons. The TCR was taken from a man in his 70s with acute or convalescent COVID-19. Sequences were obtained from peripheral blood. This chain uses TRBV13 with TRBJ1-1; D perhaps matches TRBD1 (6 bases). This CDR3 reads CASSYGQSGTEAFF. DNA of the CDR3: TGTGCCAGCAGCTACGGACAGTCGGGCACTGAAGCTTTCTTT.